Each of the 8 T cell receptor beta chains below was sequenced from the same sample in a study of glioma-infiltrating T cells after dendritic cell vaccination. Some clones are missing from TCRdb's copy, which holds only in-frame ones; the method was immunoSEQ multiplex PCR. The table shows about 87,000 clones, with about 90% occurring only once. This sample comprised blood, obtained before dendritic cell vaccination. These receptors all come from a human donor with glioblastoma.

V and J are TRBV12-5 and TRBJ1-1; 7 positions match TRBD1. Looked up from germline, CDR1 is LGHNT and CDR2 is FRNRAP. Unmatched junction bases numbered 2, after V lost 1 base and J lost 0 bases. The CDR3 sequence is 15 residues long. Here the CDR3 DNA reads TGTGCTAGTGGTTTGGGACAGGGTATGAACACTGAAGCTTTCTTT. Protein product: CASGLGQGMNTEAFF.

This clone was detected once. V and J are TRBV5-1 and TRBJ2-7; 8 nucleotides line up with TRBD1. The CDR3 consists of 15 residues. V dropped 0 bases and J dropped 2; count of bases not matched to a gene: 4. Germline CDR1 is SGHRS and CDR2 is YFSETQ. The CDR3, as DNA: TGCGCCAGCAGCTTGGAAGGCAGGGGGCCCTACGAGCAGTACTTC. Its translation: CASSLEGRGPYEQYF.

This clone is a singleton in its sample. This sequence joins TRBV6-6 and TRBJ2-7, with 8 positions matching TRBD1. V trimming: 7 bases; J trimming: 3 bases; junction bases outside the gene matches: 11. CDR3 length: 15 residues. CDR1 and CDR2 (germline): MNHNY, SVGAGI (reference sequence). In DNA form, the CDR3 reads TGTGCCAGCACCCAACAAATAACAGGGGGCTACGAGCAGTACTTC. It codes for CASTQQITGGYEQYF.

The chain joins TRBV29-1 to TRBJ2-5, with 11 bases fitting TRBD1. The CDR3 loop spans 14 amino acids. The V and J ends lost 8 bases and 0 bases, in that order; junction bases with no gene match: 5. Germline V gene data show CDR1 as SQVTM and CDR2 as ANQGSEA. This chain's CDR3 is CSTRDRGDQETQYF. CDR3 nucleotide sequence: TGCAGCACACGGGACAGGGGGGACCAAGAGACCCAGTACTTC.

This clone was observed a few times. V is TRBV7-8 and J is TRBJ2-5; 9 bases line up with TRBD1. This CDR3 has 17 residues. Germline trimming cut 5 bases from V and 5 bases from J; bases unmatched to any gene: 15. Germline values: CDR1 SGHVS, CDR2 FQNEAQ. CDR3 region: CASSQGPGTGNGETQYF. Here the CDR3 DNA reads TGTGCCAGCAGCCAGGGCCCCGGGACAGGGAATGGCGAGACCCAGTACTTC. Full variable domain (remainder filled in from reference TRBV7-8 and TRBJ2-5): GAGVSQSPRYKVAKRGQDVALRCDPISGHVSLFWYQQALGQGPEFLTYFQNEAQLDKSGLPSDRFFAERPEGSVSTLKIQRTQQEDSAVYLCASSQGPGTGNGETQYFGPGTRLLVL.

The rearrangement links TRBV5-4 to TRBJ2-1; D is unclear. Trimming cost V 0 bases and J 6 bases, with 16 bases left between them. The CDR3 is 16 amino acids. Germline V gene sequence: CDR1 SGHNT, CDR2 YYREEE (reference sequence). The CDR3, as DNA: TGTGCCAGCAGCTTGGTGGCGACACACTCGGCCAATGAGCAGTTCTTC. Translation gives CASSLVATHSANEQFF.

V usage is TRBV11-3 and J usage is TRBJ2-5; D possibly corresponds to TRBD1 (5 bases). The CDR3 spans 14 residues. The V and J ends lost 3 bases and 1 base respectively, with 9 bases between them. Germline CDR1 reads SGHNT; CDR2 reads YENEEA. In DNA, the CDR3 is TGTGCCAGCAGCTTGAGACAGTCCCAAGAGACCCAGTACTTC. Its protein is CASSLRQSQETQYF.

V usage is TRBV5-1 and J usage is TRBJ2-2, with 7 bases that match TRBD1. Trimming took 4 bases from V and 5 from J; bases not matched to a gene: 11. Germline-derived CDR1 and CDR2 are SGHRS and YFSETQ. This CDR3 spans 16 amino acids. The CDR3 loop reads CASSPNRGRGTGELFF. In DNA form, the CDR3 reads TGCGCCAGCAGCCCTAACAGGGGTCGGGGAACCGGGGAGCTGTTTTTT.